This T cell receptor beta chain was identified during a study of T cell responses to AZD1222 COVID-19 vaccine. Study observations and caveats: The reported proportion of spike-specific TCRs targeting unmutated variant regions was nearly half. Females outnumbered males among donors, who were mostly white British; clonal diversity was possibly underestimated.

Profiling relied on immunoSEQ multiplex PCR, and the TCRdb table lists in-frame clones only, not all of them. The sample records about 140,000 clones, 80% to 95% being singletons. As regards this clone: Its target is not known.

The CDR3 is 15 residues long. Germline V CDR1 and CDR2: MNHNY, SVGAGI (reference sequence). V shed 7 bases, J shed 4 bases, and the junction held 10 bases outside the gene matches. This sequence joins TRBV6-6 and TRBJ1-5; 7 bases align to TRBD1. The clonotype was recovered from an adult in good health. Sample: peripheral blood, taken on day 0 of AZD1222 vaccination. CDR3 in amino acids: CASTGGGTANQPQHF. The CDR3 DNA reads as TGTGCCAGCACCGGAGGCGGGACAGCAAATCAGCCCCAGCATTTT.